These 26 T cell receptor beta chains came from one sample sequenced in a study of blood T cell repertoires in COVID-19. Sequenced by immunoSEQ multiplex PCR; TCRdb stores in-frame clones only, minus some. Among about 94,000 clones listed, 80% were seen once. Sequencing used peripheral blood. Receptors were obtained from a woman aged 80 or over with acute or convalescent COVID-19.

The CDR3 DNA reads TGTGCCAGCAGCCTCGGGACAGAACCACGCTCTAACTATGGCTACACCTTC. Translation gives CASSLGTEPRSNYGYTF. The chain is built from TRBV7-9 and TRBJ1-2; 7 bases fit TRBD1. CDR1 and CDR2 (germline): SEHNR, FQNEAQ (reference sequence). The CDR3 consists of 17 residues. Germline trimming cut 5 bases from V and 0 bases from J; bases unmatched to any gene: 12. Based on the CDR3 plus reference TRBV7-9 and TRBJ1-2, the full variable domain is DTGVSQNPRHKITKRGQNVTFRCDPISEHNRLYWYRQTLGQGPEFLTYFQNEAQLEKSRLLSDRFSAERPKGSFSTLEIQRTEQGDSAMYLCASSLGTEPRSNYGYTFGSGTRLTVV.

This chain joins TRBV29-1 and TRBJ1-1; the D gene is possibly TRBD1 (6 bases). The CDR3 extends over 13 amino acids. The germline V and J ends were trimmed by 7 bases and 1 base, with 13 bases remaining between them. The germline gives CDR1 SQVTM, CDR2 ANQGSEA. The DNA of the CDR3 is TGCAGCGCCCTACAGGGTGGGAACACTGAAGCTTTCTTT. Its protein is CSALQGGNTEAFF.

The J gene is TRBJ1-5, the V gene TRBV19; a possible D gene is TRBD1 (5 bases). The germline gives CDR1 LNHDA, CDR2 SQIVND (reference sequence). The CDR3 is 16 amino acids. The V end was cut by 6 bases, the J end by 0 bases, with 15 bases between. The DNA of the CDR3 is TGTGCCAGTAGCCCCGGCGGACAACATAGCAATCAGCCCCAGCATTTT. Its translation is CASSPGGQHSNQPQHF.

The chain joins TRBV7-2 to TRBJ2-1; TRBD2 agrees at 7 bases. Germline V gives CDR1 SGHTA, CDR2 FQGNSA. The CDR3 is made up of 16 amino acids. Germline trimming cut 5 bases from V and 0 bases from J; bases unmatched to any gene: 7. The DNA of the CDR3 is TGTGCCAGCAGCGAACCGGGACTAACCTCCTACAATGAGCAGTTCTTC. Amino acid sequence: CASSEPGLTSYNEQFF.

The J gene is TRBJ2-7, the V gene TRBV11-2, with D possibly TRBD2 on 6 matching bases. V was shortened by 1 base and J by 7 bases, with 17 bases between the two germline ends. The CDR3 is 15 residues long. Germline lookup yields CDR1 SGHAT and CDR2 FQNNGV. The CDR3 nucleotides are TGTGCCAGCAGCTTAGTTGGGACTTGGCAGGAGGAGCAGTACTTC. Amino acids: CASSLVGTWQEEQYF. The full variable domain, rest sourced from reference TRBV11-2 and TRBJ2-7, is EAGVAQSPRYKIIEKRQSVAFWCNPISGHATLYWYQQILGQGPKLLIQFQNNGVVDDSQLPKDRFSAERLKGVDSTLKIQPAKLEDSAVYLCASSLVGTWQEEQYFGPGTRLTVT.

The genes are TRBV3-1 (or the pseudogene TRBV3-2) and TRBJ2-3; 10 bases align to TRBD2. Per the germline V gene, CDR1 is LGHDT and CDR2 is YNNKEL (reference sequence). CDR3 size: 20 residues. Trimming cost V 5 bases and J 3 bases; bases outside gene matches: 20. The CDR3 is CASSEQMGVAGGVGTDTQYF. The CDR3 DNA follows: TGTGCCAGCAGCGAACAGATGGGGGTAGCGGGAGGAGTTGGTACAGATACGCAGTATTTT.

This clone showed up just a few times. V usage is TRBV5-3 and J usage is TRBJ2-3; TRBD1 is a possible D gene (6 bases). TRBV5-3 is an ORF, with its function uncertain. V shed 4 bases and J shed 2 bases, with 26 bases lying between them. The CDR3 runs 19 residues. This CDR3 reads CARSPDSWPTHPSTDTQYF. The CDR3 DNA follows: TGTGCCAGAAGCCCGGACAGCTGGCCGACTCACCCGTCCACAGATACGCAGTATTTT.

The chain is built from TRBV12-3 or TRBV12-4 and TRBJ2-5; D gene unclear. V was shortened by 5 bases and J by 5 bases, with 12 bases between the two germline ends. This CDR3 is 13 amino acids long. CDR3 DNA sequence: TGTGCCAGCAGTCTCTTAGAGAGCGAGACCCAGTACTTC. It is translated as CASSLLESETQYF.

The gene calls are TRBV5-4 and TRBJ2-1; the match to TRBD2 covers 13 bases. Unmatched junction bases numbered 6, after V lost 5 bases and J lost 4 bases. Germline V gene data show CDR1 as SGHNT and CDR2 as YYREEE (reference sequence). The CDR3 length is 16 residues. The DNA for the CDR3 is TGTGCCAGCAGGTACGGACTAGCGGGGGATTACAATGAGCAGTTCTTC. This encodes CASRYGLAGDYNEQFF.

The table lists this clone with a few counts. The chain carries TRBV2 and TRBJ1-2, with 9 positions matching TRBD1. This CDR3 region has 16 residues. V lost 2 bases, J lost 0 bases, and 4 bases stayed unmatched. CDR1 and CDR2 from the germline V gene are SNHLY and FYNNEI. The CDR3 spells CASSEWDREANYGYTF. CDR3 DNA: TGTGCCAGCAGTGAATGGGACAGGGAAGCTAACTATGGCTACACCTTC. The full variable domain, completed using reference TRBV2 and TRBJ1-2, is EPEVTQTPSHQVTQMGQEVILRCVPISNHLYFYWYRQILGQKVEFLVSFYNNEISEKSEIFDDQFSVERPDGSNFTLKIRSTKLEDSAMYFCASSEWDREANYGYTFGSGTRLTVV.

The chain joins TRBV18 to TRBJ1-1; possibly TRBD1 for D (6 bases). This CDR3 is 15 amino acids long. Germline V gene sequence: CDR1 KGHSH, CDR2 LQKENI. The germline V and J ends were trimmed by 8 bases and 6 bases, with 22 bases remaining between them. The CDR3 bases are TGTGCCAGCCAGGTAAACAGGGAAGAATCCGCTGAAGCTTTCTTT. Residues: CASQVNREESAEAFF.

The J gene is TRBJ2-5, the V gene TRBV6-6; D may be TRBD2 (6 bases). CDR3 length equals 16 residues. CDR1 and CDR2 from the germline V gene are MNHNY and SVGAGI (reference sequence). Trimming removed 6 bases from V and 5 bases from J, with 22 bases in between. The CDR3: CASSRSPGVGMETQYF. The CDR3 DNA follows: TGTGCCAGCAGCCGATCCCCGGGGGTCGGGATGGAGACCCAGTACTTC.

The rearrangement uses TRBV29-1 and TRBJ2-5; weak D call: TRBD1 (5 bases). V dropped 4 bases and J dropped 3 bases, with 9 bases sitting between them. The CDR3 length is 12 residues. The germline V gene has CDR1 SQVTM and CDR2 ANQGSEA. The CDR3 DNA follows: TGCAGCGTTGTGGGGCTAAAAGAGACCCAGTACTTC. Amino acids: CSVVGLKETQYF.

The rearrangement joins TRBV30 to TRBJ1-6; the match to TRBD1 covers 7 bases. The V and J ends lost 5 bases and 6 bases, in that order; junction bases with no gene match: 4. The CDR3 runs 13 residues. Germline CDR1 reads GTSNPN; CDR2 reads SVGIG (reference sequence). The CDR3 spells CAWAGQSNSPLHF. Written as DNA, the CDR3 is TGTGCCTGGGCGGGACAGAGTAATTCACCCCTCCACTTT.

V gene TRBV14 combines with J gene TRBJ2-7; 13 nucleotides line up with TRBD2. The germline V gene encodes CDR1 SGHDN and CDR2 FVKESK. The CDR3 consists of 20 residues. V trimming: 3 bases; J trimming: 1 base; junction bases outside the gene matches: 15. The CDR3 reads CASSHLPGLAGFGLSYEQYF. In DNA form, the CDR3 reads TGTGCCAGCAGCCACTTACCGGGACTAGCGGGGTTCGGGCTATCCTACGAGCAGTACTTC.

This clone was picked up a small number of times. CDR3 in amino acids: CASSLLRLSEQYF. The CDR3 bases are TGTGCCAGCAGCTTATTGAGGCTAAGCGAGCAGTACTTC. This chain connects TRBV11-2 to TRBJ2-7; no clear D gene. The V end was cut by 2 bases, the J end by 6 bases, with 11 bases between. CDR1 is SGHAT and CDR2 is FQNNGV in the germline V gene. The CDR3 sequence is 13 residues long.

V usage is TRBV5-1 and J usage is TRBJ2-5; D is unclear. CDR1 SGHRS and CDR2 YFSETQ come from the germline V gene. This CDR3 is 15 amino acids long. V lost 1 base to trimming and J lost 2 bases, with 12 bases between them. As DNA, the CDR3 is TGCGCCAGCAGCTTGTCGCGCTGGAGTCAAGAGACCCAGTACTTC. It codes for CASSLSRWSQETQYF.

The genes are TRBV10-3 and TRBJ2-1, with 9 bases that match TRBD2. The V gene's germline CDR1 is ENHRY and CDR2 SYGVKD. V shed 0 bases and J 7 bases; nucleotides not matched to a gene: 1. The CDR3 is made up of 14 amino acids. The CDR3 region has the DNA TGTGCCATCAGTGAGTCGAGCGGGAGGAATGAGCAGTTCTTC. Its translation is CAISESSGRNEQFF.

In this sample, this clone is medium-sized (0.01 to 0.1%). The chain links TRBV19 to TRBJ2-7; a possible D gene is TRBD1 (6 bases). Per germline, CDR1 LNHDA and CDR2 SQIVND (reference sequence). The CDR3 has 13 amino acids. V was cut by 5 bases and J by 5 bases, with 13 bases left in between. The CDR3 region is CASSYDRTDEQYF. CDR3 sequence (DNA): TGTGCCAGTAGTTATGACAGGACGGACGAGCAGTACTTC.

The rearrangement uses TRBV6-5 and TRBJ1-4; tentatively, D is TRBD1 (5 bases). Looked up from germline, CDR1 is MNHEY and CDR2 is SVGAGI. This CDR3 comprises 13 residues. CDR3 sequence: CATRGRGGEKLFF. CDR3 DNA sequence: TGTGCAACGCGGGGGAGGGGTGGTGAAAAACTGTTTTTT.

This clone has a single count. V gene TRBV7-6 combines with J gene TRBJ2-5; a weak D match, TRBD1 (6 bases). The V end was cut by 3 bases, the J end by 2 bases, with 19 bases between. The CDR3 runs to 17 residues. In germline, CDR1 is SGHVS, CDR2 FNYEAQ. CDR3 sequence reads: CASSFYLRQGPQETQYF. DNA of the CDR3: TGTGCCAGCAGCTTCTACCTTAGGCAGGGGCCTCAAGAGACCCAGTACTTC.

The rearrangement joins TRBV7-2 to TRBJ2-1, with D hard to call. V dropped 4 bases and J dropped 0 bases, with 4 bases sitting between them. Germline V gives CDR1 SGHTA, CDR2 FQGNSA. The CDR3 loop spans 13 amino acids. The CDR3 nucleotides are TGTGCCAGCAGCTGGGCCTCCTACAATGAGCAGTTCTTC. Translating gives CASSWASYNEQFF.

The CDR3 is CASSLVTTANTEAFF. The CDR3 DNA sequence: TGTGCCAGCAGCTTAGTTACAACAGCGAACACTGAAGCTTTCTTT. The J gene is TRBJ1-1, the V gene TRBV11-2; D remains unclear. The V gene lost 1 base and the J gene lost 1 base, with 10 bases spanning the gap. The CDR3 sequence is 15 residues long. CDR1 SGHAT and CDR2 FQNNGV come from the germline V gene. The full variable domain, in which reference TRBV11-2 and TRBJ1-1 provide the parts outside the CDR3, is EAGVAQSPRYKIIEKRQSVAFWCNPISGHATLYWYQQILGQGPKLLIQFQNNGVVDDSQLPKDRFSAERLKGVDSTLKIQPAKLEDSAVYLCASSLVTTANTEAFFGQGTRLTVV.

This clone was seen only once. The rearrangement uses TRBV19 and TRBJ2-5; TRBD2 matches at 9 bases. The CDR3 contains 15 residues. V was clipped by 3 bases and J by 5 bases; unmatched bases: 7. Germline V gene sequence: CDR1 LNHDA, CDR2 SQIVND (reference sequence). CDR3 amino acids: CASSIGGGARETQYF. The CDR3 DNA sequence: TGTGCCAGTAGTATTGGCGGGGGGGCCCGTGAGACCCAGTACTTC. The full variable domain, its missing parts supplied by reference TRBV19 and TRBJ2-5, is DGGITQSPKYLFRKEGQNVTLSCEQNLNHDAMYWYRQDPGQGLRLIYYSQIVNDFQKGDIAEGYSVSREKKESFPLTVTSAQKNPTAFYLCASSIGGGARETQYFGPGTRLLVL.

The chain is built from TRBV5-5 and TRBJ2-1; 13 nucleotides align to TRBD2. Germline CDR1 reads SGHKS; CDR2 reads YYEKEE (reference sequence). This CDR3 region has 16 residues. The junction had 4 bases not matched to a gene; V was cut back by 3 bases and J by 4 bases. As DNA, the CDR3 is TGTGCCAGCAGCTCAATACTAGCGGGGGGGTACAATGAGCAGTTCTTC. It is translated as CASSSILAGGYNEQFF.

The rearrangement joins TRBV5-1 to TRBJ1-2; 11 bases are shared with TRBD1. CDR3 length: 14 amino acids. V was pared by 4 bases and J by 8 bases, with 7 bases of the junction left unmatched. Germline CDR1 is SGHRS and CDR2 is YFSETQ. CDR3 DNA sequence: TGCGCCAGCAGCCCGTTGGACAGGGGGCCGGGCTACACCTTC. It codes for CASSPLDRGPGYTF.